This TCR beta chain emerged from a study of cytomegalovirus exposure and HLA in healthy donors. Study in general: In a previous analysis, 117 million unique TCR beta sequences were found from some 200 million T cells.

The PCR made use of 60 Vbeta and 13 Jbeta primers. Libraries were prepared by immunoSEQ multiplex PCR; TCRdb keeps only in-frame clonotypes and omits some of them. The sample lists a few hundred thousand clones; nearly 95% were seen once. Germline V gene data show CDR1 as MNHEY and CDR2 as SMNVEV (reference sequence). There are 16 residues in the CDR3. Germline trimming cut 6 bases from V and 7 bases from J; bases unmatched to any gene: 15. The chain recombines TRBV27 with TRBJ2-7, with 10 bases that match TRBD2. Material: PBMCs. This clonotype was sampled from a girl aged 2-10 years in good health and CMV-seronegative. DNA of the CDR3: TGTGCCAGCAGCCTCCCCCTAGCGGGAGCGAGGTATGAGCAGTACTTC. Amino acids: CASSLPLAGARYEQYF.